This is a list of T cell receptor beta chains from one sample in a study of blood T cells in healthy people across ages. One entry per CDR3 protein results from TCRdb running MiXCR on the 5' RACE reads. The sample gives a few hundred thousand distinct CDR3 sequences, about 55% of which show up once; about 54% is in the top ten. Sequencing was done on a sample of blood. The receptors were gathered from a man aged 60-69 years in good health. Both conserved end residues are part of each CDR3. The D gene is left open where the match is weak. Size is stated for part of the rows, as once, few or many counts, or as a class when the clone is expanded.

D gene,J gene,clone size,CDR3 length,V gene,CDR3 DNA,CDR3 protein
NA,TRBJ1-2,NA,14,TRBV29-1,TGCAGCGTTCCGGGGGGCAGTAGTAACTATGGCTACACCTTC,CSVPGGSSNYGYTF
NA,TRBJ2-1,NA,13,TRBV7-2,TGTGCCAGCAGCACAAATAGGGGGAATGAGCAGTTCTTC,CASSTNRGNEQFF
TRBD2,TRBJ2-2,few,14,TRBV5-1,TGCGCCAGCAGCGGCGGGGGAGGCACCGGGGAGCTGTTTTTT,CASSGGGGTGELFF
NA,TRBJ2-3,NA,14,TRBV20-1,TGCAGTGCTAGAAAAGACGGAAGCACAGATACGCAGTATTTT,CSARKDGSTDTQYF
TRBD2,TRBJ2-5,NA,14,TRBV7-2,TGTGCCAGCAGCAAAGCGGGGCGAGGGGAGACCCAGTACTTC,CASSKAGRGETQYF
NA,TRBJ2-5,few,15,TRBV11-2,TGTGCCAGCAGCCCGCTCGGCCTACTCCAAGAGACCCAGTACTTC,CASSPLGLLQETQYF
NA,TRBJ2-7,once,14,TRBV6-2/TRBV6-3,TGTGCCAGCAGTCCAAAGCGGGTTCCCTACGAGCAGTACTTC,CASSPKRVPYEQYF
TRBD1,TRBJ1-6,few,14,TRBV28,TGTGCCAGCAGGGAGACAGGGAAATATTCACCCCTCCACTTT,CASRETGKYSPLHF
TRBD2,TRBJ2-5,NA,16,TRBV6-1,TGTGCCAGCAGTACACAGATACTAGCGGGGGGGCAGACCCAGTACTTC,CASSTQILAGGQTQYF
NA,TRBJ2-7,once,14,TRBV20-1,TGCAGTGCTAGAGATGTGGGCAGGGCTAACGAGCAGTACTTC,CSARDVGRANEQYF
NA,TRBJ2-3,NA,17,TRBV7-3,TGTGCCAGCAGCTCTTTACCCCCAGGGGATAGCACAGATACGCAGTATTTT,CASSSLPPGDSTDTQYF
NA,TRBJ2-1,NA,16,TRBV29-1,TGCAGCGTTACAGGGAGGACAGCTTGGGACTTGGGTGAGCAGTTCTTC,CSVTGRTAWDLGEQFF
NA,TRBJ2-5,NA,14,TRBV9,TGTGCCAGCAGCGTAGATCAAAAGGTAGAGACCCAGTACTTC,CASSVDQKVETQYF
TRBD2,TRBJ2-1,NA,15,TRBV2,TGTGCCAGCAGCGAGGGGCTAGCGGGAGTAAATGAGCAGTTCTTC,CASSEGLAGVNEQFF
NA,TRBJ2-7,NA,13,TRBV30,TGTGCCTGGAGGTCGGTCGGAGGGGGCGAGCAGTACTTC,CAWRSVGGGEQYF